This TCR beta chain was documented in a study of cytotoxic CD8 clonotypes in ibrutinib-treated CLL. Study at large: IGHV unmutated around 17; relapsed/refractory around twelve; treatment-naive approximately 16. Productive templates averaged about 260,000 per sample, and productive rearrangements 94,082.

The germline V and J ends were trimmed by 3 bases and 13 bases, with 16 bases remaining between them. Germline lookup yields CDR1 GTSNPN and CDR2 SVGIG (reference sequence). The CDR3 has 13 amino acids. Produced via immunoSEQ multiplex PCR; TCRdb's table is partial and in-frame only. The repertoire consists of about 120,000 clones, with 58% occurring once and the leading ten covering 37%. Study results and caveats: Clonality increased at ibrutinib response and stayed stable in sustained remission. At progression, however, it fell back toward baseline.

In this sample, this clone turned up a few times. Its antigen is currently unknown. The receptor was isolated from a human donor with chronic lymphocytic leukemia. This material consisted of PBMCs, taken after 24 months of ibrutinib treatment. The chain has TRBV30 and TRBJ1-6; maybe TRBD1 (6 bases). The CDR3 sequence is CAWRTGQLAPLHF. The CDR3 DNA follows: TGTGCCTGGAGAACCGGACAGTTAGCGCCCCTCCACTTT. Combining the CDR3 with reference TRBV30 and TRBJ1-6 gives the whole variable domain SQTIHQWPATLVQPVGSPLSLECTVEGTSNPNLYWYRQAAGRGLQLLFYSVGIGQISSEVPQNLSASRPQDRQFILSSKKLLLSDSGFYLCAWRTGQLAPLHFGNGTRLTVT.